These T cell receptor beta chains were read from a single sample in a study of shared clonotypes between healthy human individuals. Repertoires were generated with immunoSEQ multiplex PCR, while TCRdb's copy carries only in-frame clones and drops some. Of about 490,000 clones in the sample, approximately 79% were seen once. The sequenced material came from PBMCs. The receptors derive from a woman aged 40 to 50 in good health. Some clones in this sample may be carry-over from other donors' samples. Each CDR3 is given with its conserved first and last residue. The D gene is left open where the match is weak. A row's size may be missing; if present it is once, few, many or a size class.

-	TRBV4-1	TRBD1	21	TRBJ1-2	TGCGCCAGCAGCCAAGGTGGATCGCCTCACCGGGGGACAGGGAATAACTATGGCTACACCTTC	CASSQGGSPHRGTGNNYGYTF
-	TRBV5-1	TRBD2	15	TRBJ2-5	TGCGCCAGCAGCTTGGAGAGCCCCCCGGGGGGAACCCAGTACTTC	CASSLESPPGGTQYF
-	TRBV7-2	-	12	TRBJ2-6	TGTGCCAGCAGCCCCGGGGCCAACGTCCTGACTTTC	CASSPGANVLTF
-	TRBV11-2	-	12	TRBJ2-3	TGTGCCAGCAGCTCAAGCACAGATACGCAGTATTTT	CASSSSTDTQYF
-	TRBV5-8	-	13	TRBJ2-3	TGTGCCAGCAACCCGACAGGCACAGATACGCAGTATTTT	CASNPTGTDTQYF
-	TRBV7-8	-	16	TRBJ2-6	TGTGCCAGCAGGTCCACCCTTTACTCTGGGGCCAACGTCCTGACTTTC	CASRSTLYSGANVLTF
-	TRBV2	-	13	TRBJ2-7	TGTGCCAGCAGTTTGGGAGACAGTTACGAGCAGTACTTC	CASSLGDSYEQYF
-	TRBV2	TRBD1	14	TRBJ2-1	TGTGCCAGCAGCGGACAGGGGTTGTACAATGAGCAGTTCTTC	CASSGQGLYNEQFF
-	TRBV5-1	-	13	TRBJ2-1	TGCGCCAGCAGCTATACAGGTTACAATGAGCAGTTCTTC	CASSYTGYNEQFF
few	TRBV30	-	14	TRBJ1-5	TGTGCCTGTAGTAACGGGGTGGGAGATCAGCCCCAGCATTTT	CACSNGVGDQPQHF
many	TRBV18	TRBD1	14	TRBJ2-7	TGTGCCAGCTCACCAGGGACAGGTCCCTACGAGCAGTACTTC	CASSPGTGPYEQYF
-	TRBV28	-	13	TRBJ1-1	TGTGCCACCTGGGACGCTATGAACACTGAAGCTTTCTTT	CATWDAMNTEAFF
-	TRBV7-2	-	15	TRBJ1-5	TGTGCCAGCAGCTTAGAGGGCGGGCGCAATCAGCCCCAGCATTTT	CASSLEGGRNQPQHF
-	TRBV28	-	14	TRBJ2-7	TGTGCCAGCAGTTTATTTAACGGGAAAGCCGAGCAGTACTTC	CASSLFNGKAEQYF
-	TRBV30	-	11	TRBJ1-2	TGTGCCTGGGGATCTAACTATGGCTACACCTTC	CAWGSNYGYTF
-	TRBV25-1	TRBD2	14	TRBJ2-1	TGTGCCAGCAGGGCGAGCGGGAGGGCGGCTGAGCAGTTCTTC	CASRASGRAAEQFF
-	TRBV6-1	-	16	TRBJ1-2	TGTGCCAGCAGTGTTCAGGCCAATGGCCCTTCCTATGGCTACACCTTC	CASSVQANGPSYGYTF
few	TRBV10-2	TRBD2	17	TRBJ2-2	TGCGCCAGCAGGGACCTAGCGGGAGGGGAAACTAACGGGGAGCTGTTTTTT	CASRDLAGGETNGELFF
once	TRBV7-8	-	16	TRBJ2-5	TGTGCCAGCACCACCCTGGGGTTGGGGACCCAAGAGACCCAGTACTTC	CASTTLGLGTQETQYF
once	TRBV9	TRBD2	16	TRBJ2-1	TGTGCCAGCAGCCCCGGACTAGCGGGAGATTTGGTTGAGCAGTTCTTC	CASSPGLAGDLVEQFF
-	TRBV5-1	TRBD1	17	TRBJ2-3	TGCGCCAGCAGCATCCGACAGGGGGCGGGAGGAACAGATACGCAGTATTTT	CASSIRQGAGGTDTQYF
-	TRBV7-2	TRBD2	16	TRBJ2-1	TGTGCCAGCAGCTTCGTTAGCGGGAGGGGCTACAATGAGCAGTTCTTC	CASSFVSGRGYNEQFF
-	TRBV11-3	-	15	TRBJ2-3	TGTGCCAGCAGCTTATCCCGGCAGAACACAGATACGCAGTATTTT	CASSLSRQNTDTQYF
-	TRBV7-8	-	15	TRBJ2-1	TGTGCCAGCAGCCTAGGGGGACCATCCCCCTTGAAGCAGTTCTTC	CASSLGGPSPLKQFF
-	TRBV10-3	TRBD2	15	TRBJ2-7	TGTGCCATCAGCAAGATAGCGGGGAGCTCCTACGAGCAGTACTTC	CAISKIAGSSYEQYF
-	TRBV5-4	-	16	TRBJ2-2	TGTGCCAGCAGCTTGCCGGGAAACCCAAACACCGGGGAGCTGTTTTTT	CASSLPGNPNTGELFF
once	TRBV4-1	TRBD1	15	TRBJ1-4	TGCGCCAGCAGCGAATGGACAGGACGGGGCGGAAAACTGTTTTTT	CASSEWTGRGGKLFF
-	TRBV27	-	15	TRBJ2-4	TGTGCCAGCAGTTCCAGAGGGGGGTACAAAAACATTCAGTACTTC	CASSSRGGYKNIQYF
-	TRBV7-2	-	15	TRBJ2-1	TGTGCCAGCAGCCAGGGGGGCAGTCGGGGCAATGAGCAGTTCTTC	CASSQGGSRGNEQFF
-	TRBV18	-	13	TRBJ2-7	TGTGCCAGCTCACCAGTGGCGCAAGCTGAGCAGTACTTC	CASSPVAQAEQYF
-	TRBV7-2	TRBD1	13	TRBJ1-3	TGTGCCAGCAGCACAGGGGGGGGATACACCATATATTTT	CASSTGGGYTIYF
-	TRBV18	TRBD2	19	TRBJ2-2	TGTGCCAGCTCACCGACGACTAGCGGGAGTTTTTTTAACACCGGGGAGCTGTTTTTT	CASSPTTSGSFFNTGELFF
once	TRBV28	TRBD2	15	TRBJ2-3	TGTGCCAGCAAACACAGGCGGGAGAAAATAGATACGCAGTATTTT	CASKHRREKIDTQYF
-	TRBV5-1	TRBD2	17	TRBJ2-1	TGCGCCAGCAGCTACGCCGCGGGAGGGCCCTCCTACAATGAGCAGTTCTTC	CASSYAAGGPSYNEQFF
-	TRBV6-1	TRBD2	17	TRBJ2-5	TGTGCCAGCAGTGGAGCAGGGCTAGCGGTTTCTGGGGAGACCCAGTACTTC	CASSGAGLAVSGETQYF
once	TRBV5-8	-	16	TRBJ2-5	TGTGCCAGCAGCTTGGAGGGGAGGTCTGGGATGGAGACCCAGTACTTC	CASSLEGRSGMETQYF
-	TRBV7-3	-	17	TRBJ1-2	TGTGCCAGCAGCTCTGTCCCAACAGGGCCCCGGGACTATGGCTACACCTTC	CASSSVPTGPRDYGYTF
-	TRBV5-1	-	13	TRBJ2-7	TGCGCCAGCAGCCCCGCCGTGGAGGCCGAGCAGTACTTC	CASSPAVEAEQYF
-	TRBV29-1	-	13	TRBJ1-4	TGCAGCGTTGTAGAGGTGGGCAATGAAAAACTGTTTTTT	CSVVEVGNEKLFF
-	TRBV27	TRBD1	14	TRBJ1-1	TGTGCCAGCAGTTTATCTGCGGGACAGCCTGAAGCTTTCTTT	CASSLSAGQPEAFF
-	TRBV18	TRBD1	16	TRBJ1-1	TGTGCCAGCTCACCACGGAAGGGGGCTCTGAACACTGAAGCTTTCTTT	CASSPRKGALNTEAFF
-	TRBV19	-	16	TRBJ1-2	TGTGCCAGTAGTATCCCTCGGCGGGGGGCGGACTATGGCTACACCTTC	CASSIPRRGADYGYTF
-	TRBV2	TRBD2	18	TRBJ2-1	TGTGCCAGCCGCACTAGACCCCTAGCGGGAGGGCCCTACAATGAGCAGTTCTTC	CASRTRPLAGGPYNEQFF
-	TRBV10-3	-	14	TRBJ2-1	TGTGCCATCGAAACGGGCAGGGAGGACAATGAGCAGTTCTTC	CAIETGREDNEQFF
once	TRBV28	TRBD1	14	TRBJ2-4	TGTGCCAGCAGTAGGGGACAGGGTAGGAACATTCAGTACTTC	CASSRGQGRNIQYF
-	TRBV4-2	-	16	TRBJ1-2	TGTGCCAGCAGCCGAGAAAGGAGGGGATCACCCTATGGCTACACCTTC	CASSRERRGSPYGYTF
-	TRBV6-5	-	15	TRBJ2-6	TGTGCCAGCAGTTATCGCGAGTCTGGGGCCAACGTCCTGACTTTC	CASSYRESGANVLTF
-	TRBV7-9	TRBD1	15	TRBJ1-1	TGTGCCAGCAGCCAGCGGGCCAGGGGGCACACTGAAGCTTTCTTT	CASSQRARGHTEAFF
few	TRBV27	TRBD2	13	TRBJ2-3	TGTGCCAGCAGTAGCGGGGTTGGAGATACGCAGTATTTT	CASSSGVGDTQYF
-	TRBV29-1	TRBD2	13	TRBJ2-1	TGCAGCGCAAGCGGGAGGGGAGGCAATGAGCAGTTCTTC	CSASGRGGNEQFF
-	TRBV19	-	14	TRBJ2-1	TGTGCCAGTAGTTGGGTGGGCAGTTACAATGAGCAGTTCTTC	CASSWVGSYNEQFF